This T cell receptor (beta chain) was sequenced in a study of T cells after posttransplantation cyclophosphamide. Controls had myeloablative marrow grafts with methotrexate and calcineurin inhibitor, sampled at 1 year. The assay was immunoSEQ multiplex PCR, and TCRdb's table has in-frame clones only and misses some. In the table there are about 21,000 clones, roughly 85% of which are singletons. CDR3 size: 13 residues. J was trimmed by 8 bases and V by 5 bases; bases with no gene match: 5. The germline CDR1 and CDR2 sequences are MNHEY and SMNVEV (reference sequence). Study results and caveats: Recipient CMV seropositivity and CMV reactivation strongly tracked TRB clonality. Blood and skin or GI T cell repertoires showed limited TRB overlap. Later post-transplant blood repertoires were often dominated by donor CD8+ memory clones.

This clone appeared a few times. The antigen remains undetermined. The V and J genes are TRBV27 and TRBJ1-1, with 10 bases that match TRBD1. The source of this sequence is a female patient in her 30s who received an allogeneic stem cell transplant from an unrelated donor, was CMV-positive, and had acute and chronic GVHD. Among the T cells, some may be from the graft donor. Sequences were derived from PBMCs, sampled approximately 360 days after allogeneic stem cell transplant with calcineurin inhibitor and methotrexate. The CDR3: CASSGGQGQEAFF. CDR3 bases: TGTGCCAGCAGTGGGGGACAGGGGCAAGAAGCTTTCTTT.